The 12 T cell receptor beta chains below were found in one sample sequenced in a study of vaccination and CD4 T cells after COVID-19. Treatment noted: approximately nine-day PBMC culture with coronavirus spike peptide pools or control peptides (ViraFEST assay). Their specific antigens are unknown. An Oncomine TCR Beta short-read assay was used to sequence the DNA from cultured CD4+ T cells. One entry per CDR3 protein results from TCRdb running MiXCR on the PCR reads. The data show about 19,000 distinct CDR3 sequences, around 60% seen once. Sequenced material: CD4+ T cells from blood, cultured in vitro. Receptor source: a human donor who had recovered from COVID-19.

The chain's CDR3 is CASSPTDVSVTYEQYF. CDR3 bases: TGTGCCAGCAGTCCCACGGACGTCTCGGTTACCTACGAGCAGTACTTC. The genes are TRBV27 and TRBJ2-7; D is undetermined. CDR3 length equals 16 residues. Trimming left V 5 bases short and J 2 bases short, with 19 bases between. Germline V gives CDR1 MNHEY, CDR2 SMNVEV (reference sequence).

This chain's CDR3 is CASSVAGWDGYTF. CDR3 nucleotide sequence: TGTGCCAGCAGCGTAGCGGGGTGGGATGGCTACACCTTC. The chain couples TRBV9 to TRBJ1-2; unclear D gene. V lost 0 bases, J lost 6 bases, and 9 bases lay in between. CDR3 length: 13 amino acids. Looked up from germline, CDR1 is SGDLS and CDR2 is YYNGEE.

Points on this clonotype: Compared with germline, one end of the junction differs, possibly owing to a read error. The chain recombines TRBV7-2 with TRBJ2-1; maybe TRBD2 (5 bases). Per germline, CDR1 SGHTA and CDR2 FQGNSA. The CDR3 is 17 residues long. CDR3 protein: CASSLDVLLVSYNEQFF. The CDR3 DNA follows: TGCGCCAGCAGCCTCGACGTCCTACTAGTTTCCTACAATGAGCAGTTCTTC.

In its sample, this clonotype was seen a few times. This chain joins TRBV7-9 and TRBJ2-7; TRBD2 agrees at 7 bases. Trimming took 0 bases from V and 5 from J; bases not matched to a gene: 13. There are 17 residues in the CDR3. The V gene's germline CDR1 is SEHNR and CDR2 FQNEAQ (reference sequence). Here the CDR3 reads CASSLALASGQGHEQYF. CDR3 coding DNA: TGTGCCAGCAGCTTAGCGCTCGCTAGCGGCCAAGGTCACGAGCAGTACTTC.

This clonotype was detected only a few times. V usage is TRBV20-1 and J usage is TRBJ2-7, with 8 bases fitting TRBD1. Germline CDR1 is DFQATT and CDR2 is SNEGSKA (reference sequence). This CDR3 has 15 amino acids. V gave up 1 base and J gave up 1 base; unmatched junction bases: 6. The chain's CDR3 is CSARGGTGFSYEQYF. The CDR3 DNA reads TGCAGTGCTAGAGGGGGGACAGGTTTTTCCTACGAGCAGTACTTC.

V and J are TRBV11-2 and TRBJ2-2, with 7 bases identical to TRBD1. Per the germline V gene, CDR1 is SGHAT and CDR2 is FQNNGV. Unmatched junction bases numbered 11, after V lost 0 bases and J lost 7 bases. The CDR3 loop spans 17 amino acids. The CDR3 coding sequence is TGTGCCAGCAGCTTAGACATCTATCAAAGGGGGCGCGGGGAGCTGTTTTTT. Protein product: CASSLDIYQRGRGELFF.

The rearrangement joins TRBV30 to TRBJ1-6; D gene ambiguous. Germline assignment: CDR1 GTSNPN and CDR2 SVGIG (reference sequence). V lost 0 bases, J lost 11 bases, and 8 bases lay in between. The CDR3 runs to 12 residues. The CDR3 is CAWSVLETPLHF. The CDR3 DNA reads TGTGCCTGGAGTGTACTTGAGACACCCCTCCACTTT. The full variable domain, with the rest looked up from reference TRBV30 and TRBJ1-6, is SQTIHQWPATLVQPVGSPLSLECTVEGTSNPNLYWYRQAAGRGLQLLFYSVGIGQISSEVPQNLSASRPQDRQFILSSKKLLLSDSGFYLCAWSVLETPLHFGNGTRLTVT.

The V and J genes are TRBV27 and TRBJ1-2, with D unresolved. Between the trimmed V and J ends, which lost 6 bases and 2 bases, there was a span of 16 bases. Germline loops: CDR1 MNHEY, CDR2 SMNVEV (reference sequence). This CDR3 has 15 amino acids. The CDR3 DNA sequence: TGTGCCAGCAGCCCGAGACCTCGGGGAAACTATGGCTACACCTTC. This gives the protein CASSPRPRGNYGYTF.

This chain links TRBV6-1 with TRBJ2-3, with D tentatively TRBD1 (6 bases). The CDR3 is 19 residues long. V lost 6 bases to trimming and J lost 0 bases, with 25 bases between them. Germline-derived CDR1 and CDR2 are MNHNS and SASEGT. The CDR3 bases are TGTGCCAGCAGGCCACAACGAGTACAGGGCGCCTCTAGCACAGATACGCAGTATTTT. This gives the protein CASRPQRVQGASSTDTQYF.

This chain uses TRBV27 with TRBJ1-2; 8 bases fit TRBD1. There are 17 residues in the CDR3. Per the germline V gene, CDR1 is MNHEY and CDR2 is SMNVEV (reference sequence). V shed 3 bases and J 1 base; nucleotides not matched to a gene: 10. The DNA for the CDR3 is TGTGCCAGCAGTTTCATAACCAGGACAGGGCGTAACTATGGCTACACCTTC. Translating gives CASSFITRTGRNYGYTF.

The V gene is TRBV28, the J gene TRBJ2-3; the D is unclear. Germline CDR1 MDHEN, CDR2 SYDVKM. The CDR3 is made up of 15 amino acids. V lost 4 bases and J 1 base, leaving 12 bases between the germline ends. CDR3 protein: CASSSPSGRTDTQYF. The DNA for the CDR3 is TGTGCCAGCAGTTCACCCTCCGGACGCACAGATACGCAGTATTTT.

The gene calls are TRBV7-9 and TRBJ1-2; D is uncertain. Trimming removed 5 bases at V and 1 base at J, with 11 bases between. Germline V gene data show CDR1 as SEHNR and CDR2 as FQNEAQ (reference sequence). This CDR3 contains 14 residues. The CDR3 here is CASSPRDFNYGYTF. The CDR3 region has the DNA TGTGCCAGCAGCCCAAGAGATTTTAACTATGGCTACACCTTC.